The rows below give T cell receptor beta chains drawn from one sample of a study of CD8 T cells in Susac syndrome. TCRdb re-analysed the immunoSEQ multiplex PCR reads in MiXCR, keeping a single row per CDR3 protein. The repertoire consists of some 260,000 distinct CDR3 sequences, with more than 75% occurring once and the leading ten covering about 0.11%. Sequences were obtained from CD8+ T cells from PBMCs. The receptors here all came from a human donor with multiple sclerosis. Each CDR3 is given with its conserved first and last residue. The D gene is left open where the match is weak. Clone size is not always given. Where it is, it says once, few, many or a class for expanded clones.

-	-	TRBJ2-2	TRBV2	CASSESVGQIGTGELFF	TGTGCCAGCAGTGAATCCGTCGGACAAATAGGGACCGGGGAGCTGTTTTTT
TRBD1	-	TRBJ2-7	TRBV29-1	CSVGGQGRGSYEQYF	TGCAGCGTTGGCGGACAGGGACGGGGCTCCTACGAGCAGTACTTC
-	-	TRBJ2-3	TRBV3-1	CASSLTLTGDTQYF	TGTGCCAGCAGCCTCACCCTGACAGGAGATACGCAGTATTTT
-	-	TRBJ2-7	TRBV10-3	CAISDGGWTYEQYF	TGTGCCATCAGTGATGGAGGATGGACCTACGAGCAGTACTTC
-	-	TRBJ2-7	TRBV10-3	CAISESVRVYEQYF	TGTGCCATCAGTGAGTCTGTAAGGGTCTACGAGCAGTACTTC
-	-	TRBJ2-7	TRBV27	CASSLSGKMGYEQYF	TGTGCCAGCAGTTTATCGGGGAAAATGGGCTACGAGCAGTACTTC
-	-	TRBJ2-5	TRBV15	CATSRGGATQYF	TGTGCCACCAGCAGAGGTGGGGCGACCCAGTACTTC
-	-	TRBJ2-3	TRBV27	CASSLIGKADTQYF	TGTGCCAGCAGTTTAATCGGGAAAGCAGATACGCAGTATTTT
-	-	TRBJ1-5	TRBV27	CASSPFTPNQPQHF	TGTGCCAGCAGCCCATTCACACCTAATCAGCCCCAGCATTTT
TRBD2	-	TRBJ2-1	TRBV19	CASRGREGRDEQFF	TGTGCCAGTCGCGGGCGGGAGGGCCGCGATGAGCAGTTCTTC
TRBD2	-	TRBJ2-3	TRBV20-1	CSAREAGAIDTQYF	TGCAGTGCTAGAGAAGCGGGAGCCATAGATACGCAGTATTTT
-	once	TRBJ1-2	TRBV27	CASSLYAGSSYGYTF	TGTGCCAGCAGTTTATATGCGGGGTCTTCTTATGGCTACACCTTC
TRBD1	-	TRBJ2-3	TRBV27	CASSFVRGTDTQYF	TGTGCCAGCAGTTTCGTCAGGGGGACAGATACGCAGTATTTT
-	once	TRBJ2-1	TRBV27	CASSLDGPPYNEQFF	TGTGCCAGCAGTTTGGACGGGCCCCCCTACAATGAGCAGTTCTTC
-	-	TRBJ1-3	TRBV7-6	CASSAGHGNTIYF	TGTGCCAGCAGCGCCGGGCACGGAAACACCATATATTTT